This entry describes one TCR beta chain. The data originate from a study of T cell changes during pregnancy in multiple sclerosis. CDR3 length: 13 amino acids. Germline-derived CDR1 and CDR2 are LNHDA and SQIVND (reference sequence). V lost 5 bases, J lost 8 bases, and 12 bases lay in between. Profiling relied on immunoSEQ multiplex PCR, and the TCRdb table lists in-frame clones only, not all of them. The profile shows 30,000 to 40,000 clones, about 92% of them singletons. This receptor was taken from a female donor in good health, enrolled as a control in a pregnancy study. Sequenced here: CD4+ T cells from peripheral blood mononuclear cells, sampled after pregnancy. The chain couples TRBV19 to TRBJ1-4; tentatively, D is TRBD1 (5 bases). As DNA, the CDR3 is TGTGCCAGTAGTGGCAGGGTTTGGGAAAAACTGTTTTTT. Translation: CASSGRVWEKLFF.